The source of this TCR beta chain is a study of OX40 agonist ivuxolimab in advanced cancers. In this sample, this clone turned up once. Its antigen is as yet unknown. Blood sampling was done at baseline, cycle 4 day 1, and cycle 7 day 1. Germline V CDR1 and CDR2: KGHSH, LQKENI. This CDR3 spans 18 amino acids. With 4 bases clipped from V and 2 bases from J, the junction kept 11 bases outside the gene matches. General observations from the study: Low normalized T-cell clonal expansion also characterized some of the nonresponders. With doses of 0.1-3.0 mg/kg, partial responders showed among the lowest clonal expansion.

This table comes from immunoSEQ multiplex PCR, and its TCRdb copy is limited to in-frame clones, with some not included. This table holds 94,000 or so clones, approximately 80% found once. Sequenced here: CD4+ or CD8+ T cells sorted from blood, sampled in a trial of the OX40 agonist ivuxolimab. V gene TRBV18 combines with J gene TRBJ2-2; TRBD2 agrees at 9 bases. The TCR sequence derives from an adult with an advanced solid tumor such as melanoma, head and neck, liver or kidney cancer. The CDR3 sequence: CASSLMMTSGGNTGELFF. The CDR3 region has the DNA TGTGCCAGCTCACTAATGATGACTAGCGGAGGTAACACCGGGGAGCTGTTTTTT.